What follows are 8 T cell receptor beta chains derived from one specimen sequenced in a study of beta chain features in type 1 diabetes. Study results and limitations: Shortening that was moderate but significant affected the TCRB CDR3s of Type 1 diabetes patients in all four CD4+ subsets.

These receptors are not linked to any known antigen. Sequencing targeted expressed TCRB transcripts, as all isolated RNA had been reverse transcribed. Clones were read by immunoSEQ multiplex PCR, and TCRdb kept only the in-frame ones, dropping some. The sample lists about 44,000 clones, roughly 68% occurring once. Sequencing input: Tregs from blood. All receptors derive from a woman aged 18-29 years with type 1 diabetes.

CDR3 bases: TGTGCCAGCAAGCACGACAGGGTCTACGAGCAGTACTTC. Translated: CASKHDRVYEQYF. The chain carries TRBV6-1 and TRBJ2-7; the match to TRBD1 covers 7 bases. The CDR3 is 13 amino acids. CDR1 and CDR2 from the germline V gene are MNHNS and SASEGT. V lost 7 bases and J lost 3; bases outside the gene matches: 6.

The chain couples TRBV7-2 to TRBJ2-1, with 7 bases fitting TRBD2. V trimming: 2 bases; J trimming: 7 bases; junction bases outside the gene matches: 8. CDR3 length equals 15 residues. CDR1 SGHTA and CDR2 FQGNSA come from the germline V gene. The CDR3 spells CASSLWAGDGNEQFF. In DNA, the CDR3 is TGTGCCAGCAGCTTATGGGCGGGGGATGGGAATGAGCAGTTCTTC.

This clone was found once. The chain joins TRBV5-5 to TRBJ1-6, with 7 nucleotides matching TRBD1. The CDR3 has 14 amino acids. V lost 0 bases to trimming and J lost 13 bases; unmatched junction nucleotides: 7. Per the germline V gene, CDR1 is SGHKS and CDR2 is YYEKEE (reference sequence). CDR3 DNA: TGTGCCAGCAGCTTGGTTCAGGGGGGACAGCCCCTCCACTTT. Translated, it gives CASSLVQGGQPLHF.

This clone was found a few times. The gene calls are TRBV30 and TRBJ2-3; tentative D call: TRBD2 (6 bases). V lost 8 bases and J lost 4, with 13 bases in between. The CDR3 is made up of 12 amino acids. The germline V gene has CDR1 GTSNPN and CDR2 SVGIG (reference sequence). This CDR3 reads CALARDADTQYF. CDR3 nucleotides: TGTGCCCTCGCGCGGGACGCAGATACGCAGTATTTT.

The chain has TRBV2 and TRBJ2-3, with D possibly matching TRBD1 (5 bases). With 3 bases removed from V and 3 bases from J, the gap between germline ends came to 10 bases. Germline CDR1 SNHLY, CDR2 FYNNEI. The length of the CDR3 is 14 residues. CDR3: CASSDRVATDTQYF. The CDR3 nucleotides read TGTGCCAGCAGTGACAGGGTAGCAACAGATACGCAGTATTTT.

This clone occurred a few times. The V gene is TRBV19, the J gene TRBJ1-1; possibly TRBD1 for D (6 bases). Trimming took 3 bases from V and 4 from J, leaving 12 bases between them. The germline V gene has CDR1 LNHDA and CDR2 SQIVND (reference sequence). This CDR3 is 14 amino acids long. In nucleotides, the CDR3 is TGTGCCAGTAGTATCGGCCAGGGGCCCACTGAAGCTTTCTTT. It is translated as CASSIGQGPTEAFF.

The chain is built from TRBV2 and TRBJ2-1; unclear D gene. The CDR3 consists of 11 residues. Germline loops: CDR1 SNHLY, CDR2 FYNNEI. The chain's CDR3 is CASSAYNEQFF. The CDR3 bases are TGTGCTTCGTCAGCGTATAATGAGCAGTTCTTC.

The V gene is TRBV18, the J gene TRBJ1-1; D might be TRBD1 (5 bases). Trimming stripped 2 bases from V and 0 bases from J, with 7 bases between. Germline V lookup: CDR1 KGHSH, CDR2 LQKENI. This CDR3 has 14 amino acids. The CDR3 DNA is TGTGCCAGCTCACCATCGGGGGTGAACACTGAAGCTTTCTTT. It is translated as CASSPSGVNTEAFF. Full variable domain (missing parts from reference TRBV18 and TRBJ1-1): NAGVMQNPRHLVRRRGQEARLRCSPMKGHSHVYWYRQLPEEGLKFMVYLQKENIIDESGMPKERFSAEFPKEGPSILRIQQVVRGDSAAYFCASSPSGVNTEAFFGQGTRLTVV.